The entry below gives a single T cell receptor (beta chain) sequence along with its context. Its cognate antigen is unknown. Each CDR3 protein gets one entry after TCRdb re-called the 5' RACE reads with MiXCR. The data hold approximately 260,000 distinct CDR3 sequences, with around 13% observed a single time. The data were taken from a study of T cells after yellow fever vaccination. Across the study: Low-cell-number fractions underwent preparation using SMART-Seq v4 Ultra Low Input.

Study-level results: Repertoires obtained by FACS sorting could include abundant clonotypes that entered as contaminants from the bulk population. A limited proportion of clonotypes was detected within both the CD4 and CD8 compartments.

Germline loops: CDR1 SGHTA, CDR2 FQGNSA. With V trimmed by 3 bases and J by 4 bases, 5 bases remained unmatched. The CDR3 sequence is 14 residues long. Source: CD4+ T cells sorted from PBMCs, taken 45 days after the yellow fever booster vaccination. The rearrangement links TRBV7-2 to TRBJ2-5, with TRBD2 identical over 7 bases. The origin of this receptor is a man aged 30 to 39 who received the YFV17D yellow fever vaccine. The CDR3 DNA sequence: TGTGCCAGCAGCTTTAGTCGGGAGGCAGAGACCCAGTACTTC. This codes for CASSFSREAETQYF.